This T cell receptor beta chain was observed in a study of persistence of HIV-infected CD4 T cells. The immunoSEQ assay was version 4, run in survey mode. Only in-frame clones appear in the TCRdb table, and some are missing; sequencing was by immunoSEQ multiplex PCR. The sample contains 25,000 to 35,000 clones, around 80% of which appear only once. Study results and caveats: Compared with CD3/CD28-stimulated cells, CMV- and Gag-responding cells showed lower TCRbeta richness. TCR oligoclonality correlated with proviral oligoclonality in the same sorted populations.

On this clone: Its antigen is not known.

Lysates of CMV-infected fibroblasts at approximately 9.4 ug/mL stimulated these cells. CD40L/CD69 double-negative CD45RO-high memory CD4+ T cells were collected. V was cut by 6 bases and J by 4 bases, with 24 bases left in between. The CDR3 loop spans 17 amino acids. Germline V gene lookup returns CDR1 LGHNT and CDR2 FRNRAP. The sequences come from CD4+ T cells sorted from PBMCs after approximately 20-hour stimulation, collected from a patient who received antiretroviral therapy. The TCR sequence derives from an adult woman with HIV who was CMV-seropositive. The gene calls are TRBV12-5 and TRBJ1-1; D might be TRBD1 (5 bases). The CDR3 DNA reads TGTGCTAGTGGCCCCGGCCTGCCCCCCCGGGGGATCACTGAAGCTTTCTTT. It encodes CASGPGLPPRGITEAFF.